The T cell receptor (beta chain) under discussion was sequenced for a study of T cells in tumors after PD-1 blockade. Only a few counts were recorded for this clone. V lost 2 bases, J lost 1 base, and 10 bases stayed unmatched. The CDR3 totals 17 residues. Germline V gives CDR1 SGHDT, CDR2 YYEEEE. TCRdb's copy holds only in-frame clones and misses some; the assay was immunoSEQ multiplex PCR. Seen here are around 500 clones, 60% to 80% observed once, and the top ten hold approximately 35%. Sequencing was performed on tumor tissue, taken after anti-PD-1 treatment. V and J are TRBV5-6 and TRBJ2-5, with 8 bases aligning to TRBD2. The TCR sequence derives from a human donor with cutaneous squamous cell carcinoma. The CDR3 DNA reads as TGTGCCAGCAGCTTCCCCCTCAGCGGGGGTCCCCAAGAGACCCAGTACTTC. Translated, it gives CASSFPLSGGPQETQYF.